The 30 T cell receptor beta chains listed next were all sequenced from one sample in a study of T cells after yellow fever vaccination. TCRdb called the 5' RACE reads again in MiXCR, with one record for every CDR3 protein. The sample carries 450,000 to 650,000 distinct CDR3 sequences, around an eighth recorded once. Sequences were derived from PBMCs, sampled on the day of the yellow fever booster vaccination. These receptors all stem from a man younger than 40 who received the YFV17D yellow fever vaccine.

V and J are TRBV4-3 and TRBJ2-1, with D perhaps matching TRBD2 (5 bases). Germline V gene lookup returns CDR1 LGHNA and CDR2 YSLEER. This CDR3 spans 12 amino acids. V shed 0 bases and J shed 10 bases, with 7 bases lying between them. In DNA form, the CDR3 reads TGCGCCAGCAGCCAAGACTTAGCGGAGCAGTTCTTC. Translating it yields CASSQDLAEQFF.

The sample holds a few counts of this clonotype. The chain has TRBV5-4 and TRBJ2-1, with a possible D match to TRBD2 (6 bases). CDR1 is SGHNT and CDR2 is YYREEE in the germline V gene (reference sequence). The CDR3 totals 16 residues. Between the trimmed V and J ends, which lost 3 bases and 5 bases, there was a span of 18 bases. CDR3 DNA sequence: TGTGCCAGCAGCTCTACCGGGAGAGCGGTAAACAATGAGCAGTTCTTC. Translation: CASSSTGRAVNNEQFF.

This clonotype has only a few counts. Written as DNA, the CDR3 is TGCAGCGTTGCTTCCCGATTGAACTATGGCTACACCTTC. Its protein is CSVASRLNYGYTF. V usage is TRBV29-1 and J usage is TRBJ1-2; no definite D call. From germline, CDR1 is SQVTM and CDR2 ANQGSEA. This CDR3 is 13 amino acids long. V shed 4 bases and J shed 2 bases, with 11 bases lying between them.

This clonotype was observed a handful of times. The V call is TRBV12-3 or TRBV12-4, the J call TRBJ1-6, with D perhaps matching TRBD1 (5 bases). This CDR3 region has 12 residues. V dropped 6 bases and J dropped 12 bases, with 12 bases sitting between them. The CDR3 reads CASRERDGPLHF. The CDR3 DNA follows: TGTGCCAGCAGGGAACGGGACGGACCCCTCCACTTT.

This clonotype has only a few counts. The chain is built from TRBV7-6 and TRBJ2-5; 9 nucleotides match TRBD1. CDR1 SGHVS and CDR2 FNYEAQ come from the germline V gene. The CDR3 totals 15 residues. V was pared by 5 bases and J by 4 bases, with 8 bases of the junction left unmatched. CDR3 residues: CASSRAGTGTETQYF. As DNA, the CDR3 is TGTGCCAGCAGCCGAGCCGGGACAGGGACAGAGACCCAGTACTTC.

Of note for this clonotype: The germline gene is not matched at one end of the junction; a read error may be the cause. J is TRBJ2-5 and V is TRBV9; 10 nucleotides agree with TRBD2. This CDR3 has 13 residues. Germline assignment: CDR1 SGDLS and CDR2 YYNGEE. The CDR3 here is CASGFSGTSVPNF. For the CDR3, the DNA is TGTGCCAGCGGTTTTTCCGGGACTAGCGTTCCGAACTTC.

The chain links TRBV20-1 to TRBJ2-1; 15 nucleotides line up with TRBD2. This CDR3 spans 15 amino acids. The germline CDR1 and CDR2 sequences are DFQATT and SNEGSKA (reference sequence). Trimming removed 0 bases from V and 7 bases from J; junction bases left unmatched: 1. The CDR3 bases are TGCAGTGCTAGAGATGGACTAGCGGGGGGGAATGAGCAGTTCTTC. The encoded protein is CSARDGLAGGNEQFF.

V gene TRBV7-2 combines with J gene TRBJ2-1, with D tentatively TRBD1 or TRBD2 (5 bases each). Germline V lookup: CDR1 SGHTA, CDR2 FQGNSA. There are 12 residues in the CDR3. V was shortened by 1 base and J by 13 bases, with 11 bases between the two germline ends. The CDR3 nucleotides are TGTGCCAGCAGCTTAGGGAGTGGGACCCAGTTCTTC. It translates to CASSLGSGTQFF. Drawing the rest from reference TRBV7-2 and TRBJ2-1, the complete variable domain is GAGVSQSPSNKVTEKGKDVELRCDPISGHTALYWYRQSLGQGLEFLIYFQGNSAPDKSGLPSDRFSAERTGGSVSTLTIQRTQQEDSAVYLCASSLGSGTQFFGPGTRLTVL.

This chain uses TRBV2 with TRBJ2-1; possibly TRBD1 for D (6 bases). This CDR3 spans 17 amino acids. CDR1 SNHLY and CDR2 FYNNEI come from the germline V gene. The V gene lost 6 bases and the J gene lost 0 bases, with 18 bases spanning the gap. The CDR3 region has the DNA TGTGCCAGCAGCGATGACAGGTTAGCCAGCTCCTACAATGAGCAGTTCTTC. Its translation is CASSDDRLASSYNEQFF.

This chain uses TRBV5-4 with TRBJ2-5; no reliable D call. Deletions cut 5 bases from V and 3 bases from J, with 17 bases between. Germline V CDR1 and CDR2: SGHNT, YYREEE (reference sequence). The CDR3 consists of 15 residues. The CDR3, as DNA: TGTGCCAGCAGATGGCTGGGTGATTCAGAAGAGACCCAGTACTTC. Translation gives CASRWLGDSEETQYF.

The chain joins TRBV7-6 to TRBJ1-4, with a possible D match to TRBD1 (5 bases). V was pared by 4 bases and J by 0 bases, with 9 bases between. This CDR3 contains 15 residues. The V gene's germline CDR1 is SGHVS and CDR2 FNYEAQ. The CDR3 DNA is TGTGCCAGCAGCTCTTTGGGGGCAACTAATGAAAAACTGTTTTTT. As protein: CASSSLGATNEKLFF. Full variable domain (outside the CDR3, taken from reference TRBV7-6 and TRBJ1-4): GAGVSQSPRYKVTKRGQDVALRCDPISGHVSLYWYRQALGQGPEFLTYFNYEAQQDKSGLPNDRFSAERPEGSISTLTIQRTEQRDSAMYRCASSSLGATNEKLFFGSGTQLSVL.

This clonotype was counted a few times. The chain recombines TRBV5-1 with TRBJ2-3, with 14 nucleotides matching TRBD2. Trimming cost V 2 bases and J 5 bases; bases outside gene matches: 4. Germline V gene data show CDR1 as SGHRS and CDR2 as YFSETQ. The CDR3 consists of 16 residues. CDR3 amino acids: CASSLEGLAGVDTQYF. For the CDR3, the DNA is TGCGCCAGCAGCTTAGAGGGACTAGCGGGAGTAGATACGCAGTATTTT.

This clonotype was seen a few times. This chain joins TRBV24-1 and TRBJ2-1, with D hard to call. Trimming stripped 2 bases from V and 4 bases from J, with 11 bases between. The V gene's germline CDR1 is KGHDR and CDR2 SFDVKD. The CDR3 spans 15 residues. The CDR3 DNA sequence: TGTGCCACCAGTGATTCCGCCGGAGTTTACAATGAGCAGTTCTTC. Translating it yields CATSDSAGVYNEQFF.

This clonotype turned up a few times. The chain is built from TRBV6-8 and TRBJ2-5, with 8 bases identical to TRBD1. CDR1 MNHGY and CDR2 SAAAGT come from the germline V gene. V shed 5 bases, J shed 7 bases, and the junction held 3 bases outside the gene matches. The CDR3 contains 12 residues. The CDR3 region is CASSDRGATQYF. The DNA of the CDR3 is TGTGCCAGCAGTGACAGGGGAGCGACCCAGTACTTC.

The rearrangement links TRBV19 to TRBJ1-1; unclear D gene. Germline V gene sequence: CDR1 LNHDA, CDR2 SQIVND (reference sequence). Trimming took off 6 bases at V and 2 bases at J, with 13 bases between the two ends. The CDR3 runs to 14 residues. CDR3 sequence (DNA): TGTGCCAGTAGGCTGCGAGAAATAAACACTGAAGCTTTCTTT. This translates into CASRLREINTEAFF.

This chain links TRBV20-1 with TRBJ2-3; 7 bases map to TRBD2. The germline V gene has CDR1 DFQATT and CDR2 SNEGSKA (reference sequence). Germline trimming cut 0 bases from V and 2 bases from J; bases unmatched to any gene: 5. The CDR3 runs to 15 residues. In DNA form, the CDR3 reads TGCAGTGCTAGAGATCTACTAGCGCCCACAGATACGCAGTATTTT. It specifies CSARDLLAPTDTQYF.

The chain's CDR3 is CASSYTSGTTNNEQFF. The DNA for the CDR3 is TGTGCCAGCAGTTACACCTCCGGGACAACCAACAATGAGCAGTTCTTC. The genes are TRBV6-2 or TRBV6-3 and TRBJ2-1; possibly TRBD1 for D (6 bases). This CDR3 has 16 residues. V was clipped by 2 bases and J by 5 bases, with 16 bases between them. Per germline, CDR1 MNHEY and CDR2 SVGEGT.

The V call is TRBV12-3 or TRBV12-4, the J call TRBJ2-1; possible D gene TRBD2, 5 bases. V dropped 5 bases and J dropped 8 bases, with 16 bases sitting between them. This CDR3 contains 14 residues. The CDR3 here is CASSTAGSFDEQFF. CDR3 DNA sequence: TGTGCCAGCAGTACGGCGGGTAGTTTTGATGAGCAGTTCTTC.

The CDR3 here is CASSTRSGPLFF. DNA of the CDR3: TGTGCCAGCAGTACCCGCAGCGGGCCCCTTTTCTTC. The V call is TRBV6-5, the J call TRBJ2-1, with D tentatively TRBD2 (6 bases). The V end was cut by 5 bases, the J end by 16 bases, with 18 bases between. CDR1 is MNHEY and CDR2 is SVGAGI in the germline V gene. CDR3 size: 12 residues.

The sample holds many counts of this clonotype. The CDR3 DNA reads TGTGCCAGTAGTACTGGGGGTGGCACAGATACGCAGTATTTT. Translating gives CASSTGGGTDTQYF. The gene calls are TRBV19 and TRBJ2-3, with D tentatively TRBD1 or TRBD2 (5 bases each). The germline V gene has CDR1 LNHDA and CDR2 SQIVND (reference sequence). CDR3 length equals 14 residues. Trimming took 4 bases from V and 1 from J, leaving 9 bases between them.

This clonotype has more than one count but fewer than ten. This chain uses TRBV5-1 with TRBJ2-1; weak D call: TRBD1 (5 bases). V lost 0 bases to trimming and J lost 5 bases, with 12 bases between them. The CDR3 is 15 residues long. Germline CDR1 is SGHRS and CDR2 is YFSETQ. The CDR3 bases are TGCGCCAGCAGCTTGGACAGGACCGGTCACAATGAGCAGTTCTTC. This gives the protein CASSLDRTGHNEQFF. Filled out from reference TRBV5-1 and TRBJ2-1, the complete variable domain reads KAGVTQTPRYLIKTRGQQVTLSCSPISGHRSVSWYQQTPGQGLQFLFEYFSETQRNKGNFPGRFSGRQFSNSRSEMNVSTLELGDSALYLCASSLDRTGHNEQFFGPGTRLTVL.

V gene TRBV24-1 combines with J gene TRBJ2-1, with TRBD2 identical over 15 bases. CDR3 size: 16 residues. The V and J ends lost 5 bases and 15 bases, in that order; junction bases with no gene match: 13. Germline V gene lookup returns CDR1 KGHDR and CDR2 SFDVKD. This chain's CDR3 is CATSAPPGTSGRSVFF. CDR3 bases: TGTGCCACCAGTGCCCCTCCCGGGACTAGCGGGAGGTCGGTGTTCTTC.

The chain is built from TRBV7-9 and TRBJ2-3; 7 nucleotides align to TRBD1. J was trimmed by 4 bases and V by 5 bases; bases with no gene match: 3. The CDR3 runs 13 residues. Germline-derived CDR1 and CDR2 are SEHNR and FQNEAQ (reference sequence). In nucleotides, the CDR3 is TGTGCCAGCAGCCACAGGGGCCCAGATACGCAGTATTTT. Amino acid sequence: CASSHRGPDTQYF. Variable domain in full (rest from reference TRBV7-9 and TRBJ2-3): DTGVSQNPRHKITKRGQNVTFRCDPISEHNRLYWYRQTLGQGPEFLTYFQNEAQLEKSRLLSDRFSAERPKGSFSTLEIQRTEQGDSAMYLCASSHRGPDTQYFGPGTRLTVL.

V gene TRBV12-3 or TRBV12-4 combines with J gene TRBJ1-3, with a possible D match to TRBD1 (5 bases). Trimming stripped 5 bases from V and 0 bases from J, with 11 bases between. This CDR3 is 15 amino acids long. The DNA of the CDR3 is TGTGCCAGCAGTCCAGGACACTCCTCTGGAAACACCATATATTTT. It is translated as CASSPGHSSGNTIYF.

This clonotype turned up a few times. V gene TRBV11-3 combines with J gene TRBJ2-1; TRBD2 matches at 9 bases. This CDR3 comprises 15 residues. Germline V gene sequence: CDR1 SGHNT, CDR2 YENEEA. The junction had 12 bases not matched to a gene; V was cut back by 11 bases and J by 4 bases. CDR3 sequence (DNA): TGTGCCTCCTCCGTTGGGGGACTAGCTTACAATGAGCAGTTCTTC. Translating gives CASSVGGLAYNEQFF.

This clonotype appeared a few times. This chain connects TRBV24-1 to TRBJ2-1; 7 bases fit TRBD2. The V and J ends lost 1 base and 14 bases, in that order; junction bases with no gene match: 10. The CDR3 is made up of 14 amino acids. Germline loops: CDR1 KGHDR, CDR2 SFDVKD. This CDR3 is CATSDLRAGIEKFF. The CDR3 DNA reads TGTGCCACCAGTGATTTAAGAGCGGGGATAGAGAAGTTCTTC.

The CDR3 DNA follows: TGTGCCAGCAGCCAGGACGGAAGCTATGGCTACACCTTC. Translated, it gives CASSQDGSYGYTF. The chain couples TRBV12-3 or TRBV12-4 to TRBJ1-2; D not certain. This CDR3 has 13 residues. Trimming cost V 6 bases and J 4 bases, with 12 bases left between them.

This clonotype occurred many times. This chain uses TRBV5-1 with TRBJ1-6; no definite D call. Trimming took 4 bases from V and 9 from J, leaving 20 bases between them. The CDR3 covers 16 residues. The germline V gene has CDR1 SGHRS and CDR2 YFSETQ. CDR3 residues: CASSPGRAGLISPLHF. CDR3 bases: TGCGCCAGCAGCCCGGGGAGGGCCGGACTTATTTCACCCCTCCACTTT. The variable domain in full, completed from reference TRBV5-1 and TRBJ1-6, reads KAGVTQTPRYLIKTRGQQVTLSCSPISGHRSVSWYQQTPGQGLQFLFEYFSETQRNKGNFPGRFSGRQFSNSRSEMNVSTLELGDSALYLCASSPGRAGLISPLHFGNGTRLTVT.

The chain has TRBV6-1 and TRBJ2-7; no clear D. Trimming stripped 6 bases from V and 4 bases from J, with 13 bases between. The CDR3 loop spans 13 amino acids. Germline CDR1 reads MNHNS; CDR2 reads SASEGT. The CDR3 spells CASRAQTGYEQYF. As DNA, the CDR3 is TGTGCCAGCAGAGCACAGACTGGATACGAGCAGTACTTC.

J is TRBJ1-6 and V is TRBV20-1; D call uncertain. V was pared by 1 base and J by 0 bases, with 10 bases between. This CDR3 has 16 amino acids. CDR1 and CDR2 (germline): DFQATT, SNEGSKA (reference sequence). CDR3 protein: CSARVGTSSYNSPLHF. In DNA, the CDR3 is TGCAGTGCTAGAGTGGGCACTAGCTCCTATAATTCACCCCTCCACTTT.